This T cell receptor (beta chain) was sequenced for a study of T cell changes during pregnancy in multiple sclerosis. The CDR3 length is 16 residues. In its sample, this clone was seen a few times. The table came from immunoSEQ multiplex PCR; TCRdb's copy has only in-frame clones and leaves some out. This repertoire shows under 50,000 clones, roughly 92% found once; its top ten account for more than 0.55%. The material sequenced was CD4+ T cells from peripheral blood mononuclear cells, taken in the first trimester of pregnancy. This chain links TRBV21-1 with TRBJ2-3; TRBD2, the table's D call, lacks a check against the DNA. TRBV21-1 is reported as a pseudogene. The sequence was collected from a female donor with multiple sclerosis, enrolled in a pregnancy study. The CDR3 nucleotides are TGTGCCAGCAGCAATGGGGAGCCGGAGGGCCCAGATACGCAGTATTTT. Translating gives CASSNGEPEGPDTQYF.